This T cell receptor (beta chain) is from a study of blood T cell repertoires in COVID-19. Study in general: Sources were T cells, B-cell-depleted T cells, or PBMCs; the material itself was cDNA or gDNA.

Method: immunoSEQ multiplex PCR; TCRdb's copy keeps in-frame clones and lacks some. The sample has about 360,000 clones, 65% to 90% seen once. From germline, CDR1 is MNHEY and CDR2 SVGAGI. V lost 5 bases and J lost 2; bases outside the gene matches: 6. The CDR3 sequence is 14 residues long. This clonotype was obtained from a woman in her sixties with COVID-19, enrolled during active disease. The sequencing sample was made of peripheral blood. J is TRBJ2-7 and V is TRBV6-5; 7 bases agree with TRBD1. The chain's CDR3 is CASSPITGAYEQYF. The CDR3 bases are TGTGCCAGCAGTCCCATAACAGGGGCCTACGAGCAGTACTTC.